This T cell receptor (beta chain) is drawn from a study of T cell changes during pregnancy in multiple sclerosis. Assay used: immunoSEQ multiplex PCR; TCRdb lists only in-frame clones, some missing. The repertoire has about 34,000 clones, 90% of them found once; the top ten carry 4.5%. The CDR3 has 13 residues. The ends were cut back, 5 bases at V and 6 bases at J, with 11 bases in the middle. CDR1 PRHDT and CDR2 FYEKMQ come from the germline V gene (reference sequence). The source of this sequence is a female donor with multiple sclerosis, enrolled in a pregnancy study. The chain has TRBV13 and TRBJ2-1; D is uncertain. The material sequenced was CD8+ T cells from peripheral blood mononuclear cells, taken after pregnancy. For the CDR3, the DNA is TGTGCCAGCAGCCCCATGGCGGCCAATGAGCAGTTCTTC. It is translated as CASSPMAANEQFF.